Here is one T cell receptor beta chain with its context. Its matching antigen is unknown. Through a sample-barcoded 5' primer and a J-beta primer mix, a second PCR was run for roughly 7 to 12 cycles. The yield of each sample was at least 2.5 million CDR3-containing paired-end reads. TCRdb fed the 5' RACE reads into MiXCR, producing one record per CDR3 protein. Of about 1,500,000 distinct CDR3 sequences listed, about 43% are singletons. The CDR3 extends over 15 amino acids. V lost 8 bases, J lost 0 bases, and 14 bases lay in between. The record originates from a study of blood T cells in healthy people across ages. Isolation per sample recovered at least 7 million PBMCs. Findings and caveats of the study: Long-lived donors had more naive CD4+ cells and higher diversity than aged donors. CMV infection status of these donors was not known.

Sequenced sample: blood. The rearrangement uses TRBV12-3 or TRBV12-4 and TRBJ1-3; the D is unclear. This receptor was identified in a woman aged 18-29 years in good health. CDR3 in DNA: TGTGCCAGCGTTTGGGAGGCCACCTCTGGAAACACCATATATTTT. Amino acids: CASVWEATSGNTIYF.